This entry is about one T cell receptor (beta chain). This specimen comes from a study of blood T cell repertoires in COVID-19. Study information: The United States, Italy and Spain provided the acute and convalescent COVID-19 samples.

Sequenced by immunoSEQ multiplex PCR; TCRdb stores in-frame clones only, minus some. The data hold 110,000 or so clones, with roughly 82% observed a single time. The CDR3 loop spans 14 amino acids. Germline-derived CDR1 and CDR2 are PRHDT and FYEKMQ (reference sequence). Trimming shortened V by 3 bases and J by 3 bases, and 8 bases separated the two germline ends. This sequence was found in a human donor in a cohort sampled during active COVID-19. V and J are TRBV13 and TRBJ2-2; weak D call: TRBD1 (6 bases). Sequencing used peripheral blood. The CDR3 spells CASSFRGYTGELFF. CDR3 coding DNA: TGTGCCAGCAGCTTCAGGGGCTACACCGGGGAGCTGTTTTTT.